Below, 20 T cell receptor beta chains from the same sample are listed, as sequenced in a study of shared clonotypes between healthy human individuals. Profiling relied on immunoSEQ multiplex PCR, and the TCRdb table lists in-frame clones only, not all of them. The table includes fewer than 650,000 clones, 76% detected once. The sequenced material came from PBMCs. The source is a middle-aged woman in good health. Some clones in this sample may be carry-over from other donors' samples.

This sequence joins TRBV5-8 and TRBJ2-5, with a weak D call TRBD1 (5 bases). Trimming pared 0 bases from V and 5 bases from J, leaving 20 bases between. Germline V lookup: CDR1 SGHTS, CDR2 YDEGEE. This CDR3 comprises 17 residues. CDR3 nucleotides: TGTGCCAGCAGCTTGGGGGTCGCAGGGTTTTCTGGGGAGACCCAGTACTTC. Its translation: CASSLGVAGFSGETQYF. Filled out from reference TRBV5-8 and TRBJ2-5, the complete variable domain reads EAGVTQSPTHLIKTRGQQATLRCSPISGHTSVYWYQQALGLGLQFLLWYDEGEERNRGNFPPRFSGRQFPNYSSELNVNALELEDSALYLCASSLGVAGFSGETQYFGPGTRLLVL.

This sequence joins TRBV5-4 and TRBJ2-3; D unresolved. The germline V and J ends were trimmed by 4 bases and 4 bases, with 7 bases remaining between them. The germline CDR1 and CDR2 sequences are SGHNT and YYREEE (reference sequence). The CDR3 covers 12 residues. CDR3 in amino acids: CASSPSSDTQYF. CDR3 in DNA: TGTGCCAGCAGCCCCTCCTCAGATACGCAGTATTTT.

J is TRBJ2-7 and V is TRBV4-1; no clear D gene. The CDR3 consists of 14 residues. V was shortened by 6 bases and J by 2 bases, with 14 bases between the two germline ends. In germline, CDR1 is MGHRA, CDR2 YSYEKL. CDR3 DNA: TGCGCCAGCAGACCATTTGGACGGGCCTACGAGCAGTACTTC. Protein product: CASRPFGRAYEQYF.

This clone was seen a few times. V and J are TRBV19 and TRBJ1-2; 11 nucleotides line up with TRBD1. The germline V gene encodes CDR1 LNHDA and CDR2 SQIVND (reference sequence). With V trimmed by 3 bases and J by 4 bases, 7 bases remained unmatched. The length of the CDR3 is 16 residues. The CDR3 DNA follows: TGTGCCAGTAGTATCCCGGGACAGGGGGGAGTCTATGGCTACACCTTC. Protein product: CASSIPGQGGVYGYTF.

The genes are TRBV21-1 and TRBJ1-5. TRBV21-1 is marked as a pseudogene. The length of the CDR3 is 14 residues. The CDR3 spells CASSKRNSNQPQHF. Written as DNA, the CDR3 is TGTGCCAGCAGCAAAAGAAATAGCAATCAGCCCCAGCATTTT.

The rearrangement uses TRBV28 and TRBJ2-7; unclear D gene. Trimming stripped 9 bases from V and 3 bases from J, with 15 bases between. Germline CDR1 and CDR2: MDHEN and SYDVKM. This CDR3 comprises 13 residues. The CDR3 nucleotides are TGTGCCAGTATCGACGCTGGAAGCTACGAGCAGTACTTC. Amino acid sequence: CASIDAGSYEQYF.

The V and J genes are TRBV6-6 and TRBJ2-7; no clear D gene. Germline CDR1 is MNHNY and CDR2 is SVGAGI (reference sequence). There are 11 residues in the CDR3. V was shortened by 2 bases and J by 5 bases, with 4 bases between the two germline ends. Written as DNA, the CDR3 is TGTGCCAGCAGTTACCGCGACGAGCAGTACTTC. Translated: CASSYRDEQYF.

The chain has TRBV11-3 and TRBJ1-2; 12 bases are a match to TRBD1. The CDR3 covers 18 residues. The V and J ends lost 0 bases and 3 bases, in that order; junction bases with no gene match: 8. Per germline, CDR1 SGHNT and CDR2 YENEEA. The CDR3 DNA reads TGTGCCAGCAGCTTAGAGTTTGGGGACAGGGGGCCCTACTATGGCTACACCTTC. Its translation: CASSLEFGDRGPYYGYTF.

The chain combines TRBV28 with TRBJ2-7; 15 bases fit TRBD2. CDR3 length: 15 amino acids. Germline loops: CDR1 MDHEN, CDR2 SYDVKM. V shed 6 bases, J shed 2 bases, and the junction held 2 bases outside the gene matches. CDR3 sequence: CASSRTSGRAYEQYF. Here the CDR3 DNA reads TGTGCCAGCAGCAGGACTAGCGGGAGGGCCTACGAGCAGTACTTC. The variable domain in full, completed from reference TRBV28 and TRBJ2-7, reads DVKVTQSSRYLVKRTGEKVFLECVQDMDHENMFWYRQDPGLGLRLIYFSYDVKMKEKGDIPEGYSVSREKKERFSLILESASTNQTSMYLCASSRTSGRAYEQYFGPGTRLTVT.

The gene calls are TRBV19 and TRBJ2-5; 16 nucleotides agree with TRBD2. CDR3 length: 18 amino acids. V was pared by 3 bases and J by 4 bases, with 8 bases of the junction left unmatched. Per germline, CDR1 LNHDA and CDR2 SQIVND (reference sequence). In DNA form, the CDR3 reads TGTGCCAGTAGTATGCCGGGACTAGCGGGAGGGAAGGGAGAGACCCAGTACTTC. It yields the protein CASSMPGLAGGKGETQYF.

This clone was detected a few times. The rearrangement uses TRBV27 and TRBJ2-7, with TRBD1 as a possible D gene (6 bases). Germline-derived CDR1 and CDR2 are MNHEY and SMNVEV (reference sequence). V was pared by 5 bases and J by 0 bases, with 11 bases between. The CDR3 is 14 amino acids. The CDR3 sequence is CASSRRGGSYEQYF. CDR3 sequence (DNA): TGTGCCAGCAGTCGGAGAGGGGGCTCCTACGAGCAGTACTTC.

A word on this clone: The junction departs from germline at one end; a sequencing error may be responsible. The CDR3 protein is CASSYDRGYEQYF. The DNA of the CDR3 is TGTGCTAGCAGCTACGACAGGGGCTACGAGCAGTACTTC. This chain uses TRBV7-7 with TRBJ2-7; TRBD1 matches at 8 bases. CDR3 length: 13 amino acids. Germline CDR1 is SSHAT and CDR2 is FNYEAQ (reference sequence).

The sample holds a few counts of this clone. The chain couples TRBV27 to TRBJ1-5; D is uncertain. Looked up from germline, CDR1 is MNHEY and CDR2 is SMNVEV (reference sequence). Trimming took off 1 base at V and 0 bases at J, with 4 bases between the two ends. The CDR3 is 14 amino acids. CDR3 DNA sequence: TGTGCCAGCAGTTTATTCTATAGCAATCAGCCCCAGCATTTT. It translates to CASSLFYSNQPQHF.

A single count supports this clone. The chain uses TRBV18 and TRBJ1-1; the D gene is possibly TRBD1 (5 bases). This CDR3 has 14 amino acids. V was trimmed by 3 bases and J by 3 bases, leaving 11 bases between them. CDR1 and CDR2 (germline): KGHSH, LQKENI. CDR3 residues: CASSPPGRDTEAFF. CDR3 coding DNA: TGTGCCAGCTCACCCCCGGGGCGGGACACTGAAGCTTTCTTT.

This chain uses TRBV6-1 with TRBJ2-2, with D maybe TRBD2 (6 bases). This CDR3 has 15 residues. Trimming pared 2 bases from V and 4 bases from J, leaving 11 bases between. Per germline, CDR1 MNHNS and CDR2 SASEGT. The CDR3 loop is CASSEQRVSTGELFF. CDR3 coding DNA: TGTGCCAGCAGTGAACAGCGGGTGTCCACCGGGGAGCTGTTTTTT.

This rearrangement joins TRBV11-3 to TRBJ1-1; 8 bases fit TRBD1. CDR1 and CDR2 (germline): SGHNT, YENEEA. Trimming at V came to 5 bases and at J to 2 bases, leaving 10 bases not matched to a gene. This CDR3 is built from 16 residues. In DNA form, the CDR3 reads TGTGCCAGCAGCCCTAAACCGACAGGGGATAACACTGAAGCTTTCTTT. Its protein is CASSPKPTGDNTEAFF.

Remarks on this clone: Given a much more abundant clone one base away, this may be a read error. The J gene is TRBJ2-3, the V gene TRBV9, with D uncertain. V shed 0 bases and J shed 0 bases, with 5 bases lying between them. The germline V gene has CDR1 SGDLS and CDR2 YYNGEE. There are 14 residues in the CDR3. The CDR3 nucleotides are TGTGCCAGCAGCGTAGAGTCTAGCACAGATACGCAGTATTTT. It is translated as CASSVESSTDTQYF.

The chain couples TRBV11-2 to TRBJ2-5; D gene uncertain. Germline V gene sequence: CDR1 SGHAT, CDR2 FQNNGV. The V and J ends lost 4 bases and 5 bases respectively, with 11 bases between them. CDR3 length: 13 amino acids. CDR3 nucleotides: TGTGCCAGCAGCTCCGTCAGCGCGGAGACCCAGTACTTC. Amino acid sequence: CASSSVSAETQYF.

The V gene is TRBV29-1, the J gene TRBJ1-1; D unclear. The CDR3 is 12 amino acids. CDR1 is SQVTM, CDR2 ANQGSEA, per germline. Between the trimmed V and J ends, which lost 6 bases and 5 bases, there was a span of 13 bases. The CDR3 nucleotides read TGCAGCGTCGACGACATTTGGACTGAAGCTTTCTTT. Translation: CSVDDIWTEAFF. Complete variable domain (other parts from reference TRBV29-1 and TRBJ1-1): SAVISQKPSRDICQRGTSLTIQCQVDSQVTMMFWYRQQPGQSLTLIATANQGSEATYESGFVIDKFPISRPNLTFSTLTVSNMSPEDSSIYLCSVDDIWTEAFFGQGTRLTVV.

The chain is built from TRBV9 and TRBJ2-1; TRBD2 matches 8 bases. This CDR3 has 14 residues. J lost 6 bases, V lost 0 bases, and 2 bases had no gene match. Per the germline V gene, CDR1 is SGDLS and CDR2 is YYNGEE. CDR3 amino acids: CASSVGTSRNEQFF. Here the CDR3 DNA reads TGTGCCAGCAGCGTAGGGACTAGCCGCAATGAGCAGTTCTTC.